This entry lists 11 T cell receptor beta chains sequenced from one sample in a study of regulatory T cells in long-lasting Graves disease. Stated time point: persistent/refractory GD, antithyroid drugs over 5 years with positive TRAb. Extracted RNA from PBMCs served as the source of the TCR library. Assembly of TCR beta libraries relied on iRepertoire HTBI primers together with Arm-PCR of CDR3 regions. One entry per CDR3 protein, called by TCRdb with MiXCR from the multiplex PCR reads. In the table there are some 340,000 distinct CDR3 sequences, roughly 23% of which are singletons. The sample in question was peripheral blood mononuclear cells (PBMCs), obtained when the disease was refractory, from a patient treated with antithyroid drugs. The origin of the receptors is a woman between 40 and 50 years old with Graves disease.

With respect to this clonotype: Germline and junction disagree at one end, which may indicate a read error. This chain connects TRBV2 to TRBJ1-5, with 7 bases aligning to TRBD1. The V gene's germline CDR1 is SNHLY and CDR2 FYNNEI. The CDR3 spans 12 residues. Here the CDR3 reads CASGQVNQPQHF. The CDR3, as DNA: TGCGCCAGCGGACAGGTCAATCAGCCCCAGCATTTT.

Ten or more counts support this clonotype. The chain recombines TRBV28 with TRBJ2-7, with 8 bases that match TRBD1. The trim removed 6 bases at V and 4 bases at J, leaving 8 bases unmatched. Germline V gives CDR1 MDHEN, CDR2 SYDVKM. The CDR3 runs to 14 residues. The CDR3 sequence is CASRMKDRVYEQYF. CDR3 DNA sequence: TGTGCCAGCAGAATGAAGGACAGGGTGTACGAGCAGTACTTC.

This rearrangement joins TRBV5-1 to TRBJ1-1; TRBD1 aligns across 10 bases. With 0 bases clipped from V and 1 base from J, the junction kept 3 bases outside the gene matches. CDR3 length: 16 amino acids. Germline V gene data show CDR1 as SGHRS and CDR2 as YFSETQ. Here the CDR3 reads CASSLAGQGSNTEAFF. CDR3 nucleotide sequence: TGCGCCAGCAGCTTGGCGGGACAGGGGTCGAACACTGAAGCTTTCTTT.

Concerning this clonotype: A much bigger clone sits one base away, suggesting this may be a read error. The chain combines TRBV28 with TRBJ1-3, with TRBD1 as a possible D gene (6 bases). The CDR3 runs to 14 residues. Germline V gives CDR1 MDHEN, CDR2 SYDVKM. The CDR3 DNA reads as TGTGCCAACAGTTCAGGGGTCTCTGGAAACACCATATATTTT. The encoded protein is CANSSGVSGNTIYF.

This clonotype was counted only a few times. This chain links TRBV28 with TRBJ2-1; 8 bases align to TRBD2. This CDR3 is 15 amino acids long. CDR1 and CDR2 from the germline V gene are MDHEN and SYDVKM. The V and J ends lost 5 bases and 0 bases, in that order; junction bases with no gene match: 3. In DNA, the CDR3 is TGTGCCAGCAGTGAGAGCGGGAGCTCCTACAATGAGCAGTTCTTC. This gives the protein CASSESGSSYNEQFF. Full variable domain (missing parts from reference TRBV28 and TRBJ2-1): DVKVTQSSRYLVKRTGEKVFLECVQDMDHENMFWYRQDPGLGLRLIYFSYDVKMKEKGDIPEGYSVSREKKERFSLILESASTNQTSMYLCASSESGSSYNEQFFGPGTRLTVL.

In this sample, this clonotype turned up a few times. The J gene is TRBJ1-4, the V gene TRBV12-3 or TRBV12-4, with D maybe TRBD1 (5 bases). The V end was cut by 0 bases, the J end by 3 bases, with 5 bases between. The CDR3 sequence is 14 residues long. This chain's CDR3 is CASSLAGPNEKLFF. In nucleotides, the CDR3 is TGTGCCAGCAGTTTAGCGGGGCCTAATGAAAAACTGTTTTTT.

The CDR3 sequence: CASSLDAIGGELFF. The CDR3 nucleotides read TGCGCCAGCAGCTTGGACGCGATAGGCGGGGAGCTGTTTTTT. This chain joins TRBV5-1 and TRBJ2-2; D ambiguous. V lost 0 bases and J 7 bases, leaving 10 bases between the germline ends. The CDR3 runs 14 residues. Germline V CDR1 and CDR2: SGHRS, YFSETQ.

Many counts were recorded for this clonotype. The rearrangement joins TRBV28 to TRBJ1-1; tentative D call: TRBD1 (5 bases). CDR1 and CDR2 (germline): MDHEN, SYDVKM. CDR3 size: 18 residues. Trimming pared 4 bases from V and 1 base from J, leaving 22 bases between. In DNA form, the CDR3 reads TGTGCCAGCAGTTCCCCTATGGGGGTTGGGATTCGGAACACTGAAGCTTTCTTT. It encodes CASSSPMGVGIRNTEAFF. Full variable domain (rest looked up from reference TRBV28 and TRBJ1-1): DVKVTQSSRYLVKRTGEKVFLECVQDMDHENMFWYRQDPGLGLRLIYFSYDVKMKEKGDIPEGYSVSREKKERFSLILESASTNQTSMYLCASSSPMGVGIRNTEAFFGQGTRLTVV.

This clonotype showed up many times. The genes are TRBV28 and TRBJ1-1; 9 bases map to TRBD1. The CDR3 is 17 residues long. The junction had 7 bases not matched to a gene; V was cut back by 1 base and J by 1 base. Germline CDR1 reads MDHEN; CDR2 reads SYDVKM. The CDR3 reads CASSLSRDRVGNTEAFF. Here the CDR3 DNA reads TGTGCCAGCAGTTTATCTAGGGACAGGGTGGGGAACACTGAAGCTTTCTTT.

In its sample, this clonotype was seen a few times. The V call is TRBV20-1, the J call TRBJ2-7, with TRBD2 as a possible D gene (6 bases). Trimming shortened V by 0 bases and J by 4 bases, and 16 bases separated the two germline ends. The CDR3 consists of 15 residues. Germline-derived CDR1 and CDR2 are DFQATT and SNEGSKA (reference sequence). CDR3 in amino acids: CSARDEDGGGYEQYF. The CDR3 DNA reads TGCAGTGCTAGAGATGAGGACGGGGGTGGGTACGAGCAGTACTTC.

The chain uses TRBV5-1 and TRBJ2-7; tentatively, D is TRBD1 or TRBD2 (5 bases each). Germline lookup yields CDR1 SGHRS and CDR2 YFSETQ. Deletions cut 2 bases from V and 1 base from J, with 25 bases between. The CDR3 spans 19 residues. CDR3 in amino acids: CASSFRPTVGTAVSYEQYF. CDR3 DNA: TGCGCCAGCAGCTTTAGACCAACAGTAGGGACGGCAGTATCCTACGAGCAGTACTTC.